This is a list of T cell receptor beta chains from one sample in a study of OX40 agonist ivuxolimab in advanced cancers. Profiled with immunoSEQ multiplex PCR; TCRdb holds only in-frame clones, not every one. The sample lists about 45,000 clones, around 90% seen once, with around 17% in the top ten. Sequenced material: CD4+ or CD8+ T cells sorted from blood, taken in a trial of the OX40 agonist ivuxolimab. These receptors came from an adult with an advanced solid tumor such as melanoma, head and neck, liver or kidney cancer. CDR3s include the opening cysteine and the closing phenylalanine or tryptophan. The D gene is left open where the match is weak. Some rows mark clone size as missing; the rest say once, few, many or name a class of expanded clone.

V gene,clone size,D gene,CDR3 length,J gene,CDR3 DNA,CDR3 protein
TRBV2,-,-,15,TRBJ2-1,TGTGCCAGCAGTGAATCAGATTGGACCCACAATGAGCAGTTCTTC,CASSESDWTHNEQFF
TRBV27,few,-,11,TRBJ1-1,TGTGCCAGCGGAAGGAACACTGAAGCTTTCTTT,CASGRNTEAFF
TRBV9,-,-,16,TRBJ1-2,TGTGCCAGCAGCGGTGAAGGGGGTGGGAGGGAAAATGGCTACACCTTC,CASSGEGGGRENGYTF
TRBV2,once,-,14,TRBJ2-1,TGTGCCAGCAGTGATTGGGGTTCCTACAATGAGCAGTTCTTC,CASSDWGSYNEQFF
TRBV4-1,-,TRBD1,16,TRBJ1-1,TGCGCCAGCAGCCCTCGGGACAGGGCCTTTCTTACTGAAGCTTTCTTT,CASSPRDRAFLTEAFF
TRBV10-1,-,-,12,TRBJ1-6,TGCGCCAGCAGTAGGACCCTCGAGACCCTCCACTTT,CASSRTLETLHF
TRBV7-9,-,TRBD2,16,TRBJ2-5,TGTGCCAGCAGCTTAGTGGCTAGCGGGGGTCAAGAGACCCAGTACTTC,CASSLVASGGQETQYF
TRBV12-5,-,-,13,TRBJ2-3,TGTGCTAGTGGTTTGGATCCGAAAGATACGCAGTATTTT,CASGLDPKDTQYF
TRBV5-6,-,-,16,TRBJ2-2,TGTGCCAGCAGCTTGAGGTGGCCCAGGGACACCGGGGAGCTGTTTTTT,CASSLRWPRDTGELFF
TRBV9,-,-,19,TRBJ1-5,TGTGCCAGCAGCGTAGTCTCTGGCGGTCACTTGGGGGGCAATCAGCCCCAGCATTTT,CASSVVSGGHLGGNQPQHF
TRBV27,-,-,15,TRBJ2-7,TGTGCCAGCAGTTTCACACGGGATGGGATTTACGAGCAGTACTTC,CASSFTRDGIYEQYF
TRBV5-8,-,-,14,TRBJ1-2,TGTGCCAGCAGCTTGGAAGCGGACAGCTATGGCTACACCTTC,CASSLEADSYGYTF
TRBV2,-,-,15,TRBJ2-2,TGTGCCAGCAGTGAGAATAGCATGTACACCGGGGAGCTGTTTTTT,CASSENSMYTGELFF
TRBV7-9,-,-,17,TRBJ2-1,TGTGCCAGCAGCCCACCCCCACTAGGTCTTATCCGCAATGAGCAGTTCTTC,CASSPPPLGLIRNEQFF
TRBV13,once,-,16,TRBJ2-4,TGTGCCAGCAGCTTAGGGCCCCTCAGGGGCCAAAACATTCAGTACTTC,CASSLGPLRGQNIQYF
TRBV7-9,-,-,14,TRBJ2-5,TGTGCCAGCAGCTTTCCCCGTTCGGCGGAGACCCAGTACTTC,CASSFPRSAETQYF
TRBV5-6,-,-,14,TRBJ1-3,TGTGCCAGCAGCTTGGGGCAGGCTGGAAACACCATATATTTT,CASSLGQAGNTIYF
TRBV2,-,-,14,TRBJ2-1,TGTGCCAGCAGTGAAGTCGGGGGCCACAATGAGCAGTTCTTC,CASSEVGGHNEQFF
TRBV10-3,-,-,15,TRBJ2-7,TGTGCCATCAGTGAGGAATGGGGACTTTCTTACGAGCAGTACTTC,CAISEEWGLSYEQYF
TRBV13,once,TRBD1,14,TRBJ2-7,TGTGCCAGCAGCTTGGGACAGATCTCCTACGAGCAGTACTTC,CASSLGQISYEQYF